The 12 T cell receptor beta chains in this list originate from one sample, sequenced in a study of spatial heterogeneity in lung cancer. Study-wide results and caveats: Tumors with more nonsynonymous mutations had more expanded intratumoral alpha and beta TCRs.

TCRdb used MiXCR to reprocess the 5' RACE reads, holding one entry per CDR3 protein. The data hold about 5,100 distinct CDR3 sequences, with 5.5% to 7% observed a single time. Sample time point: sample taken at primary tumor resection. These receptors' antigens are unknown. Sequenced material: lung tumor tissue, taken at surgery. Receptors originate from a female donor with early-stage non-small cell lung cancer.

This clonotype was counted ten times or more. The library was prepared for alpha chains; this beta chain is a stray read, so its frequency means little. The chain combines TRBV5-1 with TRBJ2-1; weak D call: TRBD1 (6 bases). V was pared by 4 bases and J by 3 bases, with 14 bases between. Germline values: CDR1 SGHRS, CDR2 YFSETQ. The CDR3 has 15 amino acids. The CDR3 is CASSTGGGGYNEQFF. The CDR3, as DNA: TGCGCCAGCAGCACCGGTGGGGGCGGCTACAATGAGCAGTTCTTC.

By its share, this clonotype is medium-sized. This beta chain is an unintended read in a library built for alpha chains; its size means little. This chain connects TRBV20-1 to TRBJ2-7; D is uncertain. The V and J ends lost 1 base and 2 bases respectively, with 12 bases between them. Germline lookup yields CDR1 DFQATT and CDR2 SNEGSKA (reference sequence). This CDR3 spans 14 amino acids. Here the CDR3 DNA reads TGCAGTGCTAGAGTCTTGGCAGTCACCTACGAGCAGTACTTC. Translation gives CSARVLAVTYEQYF.

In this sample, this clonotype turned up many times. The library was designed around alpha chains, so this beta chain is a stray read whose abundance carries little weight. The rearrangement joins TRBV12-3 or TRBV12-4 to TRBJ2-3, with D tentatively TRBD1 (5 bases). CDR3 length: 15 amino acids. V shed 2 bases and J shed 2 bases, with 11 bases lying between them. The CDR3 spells CASSLTRAPTDTQYF. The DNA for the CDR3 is TGTGCCAGCAGTTTAACCAGGGCCCCCACAGATACGCAGTATTTT.

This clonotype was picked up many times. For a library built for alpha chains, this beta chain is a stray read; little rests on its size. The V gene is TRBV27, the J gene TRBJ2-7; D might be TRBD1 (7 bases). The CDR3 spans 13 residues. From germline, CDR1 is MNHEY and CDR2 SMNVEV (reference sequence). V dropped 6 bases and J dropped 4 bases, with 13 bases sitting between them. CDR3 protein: CASSPRGRYEQYV. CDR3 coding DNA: TGTGCCAGCAGCCCCAGGGGGAGGTACGAGCAGTACGTC.

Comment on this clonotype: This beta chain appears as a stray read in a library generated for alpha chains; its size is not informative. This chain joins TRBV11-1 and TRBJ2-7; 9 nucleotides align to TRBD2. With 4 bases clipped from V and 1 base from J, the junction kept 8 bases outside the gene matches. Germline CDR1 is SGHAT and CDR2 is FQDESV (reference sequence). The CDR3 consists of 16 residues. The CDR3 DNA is TGTGCCAGCAGCTCCAGACTAGCGGCCTTTTCCTACGAGCAGTACTTC. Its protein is CASSSRLAAFSYEQYF. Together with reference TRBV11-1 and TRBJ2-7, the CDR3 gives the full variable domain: EAEVAQSPRYKITEKSQAVAFWCDPISGHATLYWYRQILGQGPELLVQFQDESVVDDSQLPKDRFSAERLKGVDSTLKIQPAELGDSAMYLCASSSRLAAFSYEQYFGPGTRLTVT.

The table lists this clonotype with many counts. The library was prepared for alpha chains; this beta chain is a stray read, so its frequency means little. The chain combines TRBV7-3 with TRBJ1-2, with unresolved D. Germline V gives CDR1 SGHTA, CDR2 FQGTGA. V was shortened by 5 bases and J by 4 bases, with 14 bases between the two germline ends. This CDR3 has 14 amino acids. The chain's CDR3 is CASSEDAPGYGYTF. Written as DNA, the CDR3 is TGTGCCAGCAGCGAAGACGCCCCGGGCTATGGCTACACCTTC.

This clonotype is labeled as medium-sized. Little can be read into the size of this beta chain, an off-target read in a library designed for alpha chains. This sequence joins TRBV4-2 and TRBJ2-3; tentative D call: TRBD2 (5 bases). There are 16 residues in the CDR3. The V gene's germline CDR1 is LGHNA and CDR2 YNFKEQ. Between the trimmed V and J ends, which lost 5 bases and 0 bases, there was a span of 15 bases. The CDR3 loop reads CASSSQKWTSTDTQYF. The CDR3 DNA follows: TGTGCCAGCAGCTCCCAGAAGTGGACTAGCACAGATACGCAGTATTTT.

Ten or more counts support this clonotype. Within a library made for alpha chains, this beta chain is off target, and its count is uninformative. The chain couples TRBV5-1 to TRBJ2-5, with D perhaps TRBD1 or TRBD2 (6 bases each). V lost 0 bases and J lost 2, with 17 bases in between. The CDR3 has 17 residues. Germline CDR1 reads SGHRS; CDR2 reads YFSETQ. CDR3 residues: CASSLGGASALQETQYF. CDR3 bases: TGCGCCAGCAGCTTGGGGGGGGCTAGCGCCCTACAAGAGACCCAGTACTTC.

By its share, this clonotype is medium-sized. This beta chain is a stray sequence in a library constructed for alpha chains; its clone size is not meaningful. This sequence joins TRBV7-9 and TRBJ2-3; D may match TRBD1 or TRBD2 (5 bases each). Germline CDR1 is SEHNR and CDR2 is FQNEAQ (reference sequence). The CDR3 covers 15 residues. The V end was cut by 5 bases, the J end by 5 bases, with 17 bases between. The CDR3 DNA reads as TGTGCCAGCAGCCAGCAATCCGGGGCACAAGATACGCAGTATTTT. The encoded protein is CASSQQSGAQDTQYF.

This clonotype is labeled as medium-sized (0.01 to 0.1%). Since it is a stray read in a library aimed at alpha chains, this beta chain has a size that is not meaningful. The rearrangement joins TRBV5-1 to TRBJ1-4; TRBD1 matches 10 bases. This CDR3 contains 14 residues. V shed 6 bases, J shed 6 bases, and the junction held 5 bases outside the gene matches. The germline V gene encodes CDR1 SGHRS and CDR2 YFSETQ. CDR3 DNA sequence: TGCGCCAGCACCCGACAGGGGGCGGATGAAAAACTGTTTTTT. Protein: CASTRQGADEKLFF.

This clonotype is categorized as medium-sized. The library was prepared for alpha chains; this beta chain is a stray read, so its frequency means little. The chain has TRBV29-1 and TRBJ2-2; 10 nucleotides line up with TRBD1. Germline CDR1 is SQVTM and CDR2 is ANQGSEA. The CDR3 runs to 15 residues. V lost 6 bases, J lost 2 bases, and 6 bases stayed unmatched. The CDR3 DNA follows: TGCAGCGTCACCGGACAGGGGGGTAACACCGGGGAGCTGTTTTTT. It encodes CSVTGQGGNTGELFF.

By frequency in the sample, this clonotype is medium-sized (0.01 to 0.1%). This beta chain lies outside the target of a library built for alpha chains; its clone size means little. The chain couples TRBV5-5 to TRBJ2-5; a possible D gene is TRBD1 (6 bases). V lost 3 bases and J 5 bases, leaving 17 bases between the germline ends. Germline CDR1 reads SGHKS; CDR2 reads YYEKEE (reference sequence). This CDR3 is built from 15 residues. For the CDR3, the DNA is TGTGCCAGCAGCTGGGGGCCAGGGGAAAGGGAGACCCAGTACTTC. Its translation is CASSWGPGERETQYF.